In its sample, the clone carrying this TCR beta chain was seen a few times. Its specificity is unknown. This sample was taken from a study of a mutant IDH1 vaccine in newly diagnosed glioma. Turning to the study itself: There were roughly 62% males and approximately 38% females among treated patients, whose mean age was 40.4 years. Patients previously underwent radiotherapy, temozolomide, or both, and most underwent both. Points from the study as a whole: Pseudoprogression appeared independent of alterations in top peripheral clonotypes.

Time point indicated: baseline, week 1 (first vaccination visit). The treatment here: pre-vaccination baseline after standard-of-care therapy. New WHO grade 3 or 4 IDH1-mutant, ATRX-lost astrocytomas were present in all donors. Sequencing used immunoSEQ multiplex PCR; TCRdb keeps in-frame clones, though not all of them. Of 92,000 or so clones listed, more than 65% were seen once; the top ten hold around 5.2%. The source material was PBMCs, sampled from a glioma patient treated with radiotherapy, temozolomide or both. The sequence derives from a man in his forties with glioma. Some clones in this sample may be carry-over from other donors' samples.

CDR3: CASSRSGTGIIGEQYF. CDR3 bases: TGCGCCAGCAGCCGGTCCGGGACAGGGATAATAGGGGAGCAGTACTTC. This chain joins TRBV4-1 and TRBJ2-7, with TRBD1 matching over 9 bases. V dropped 4 bases and J dropped 7; count of bases not matched to a gene: 14. The CDR3 contains 16 residues. CDR1 is MGHRA, CDR2 YSYEKL, per germline.